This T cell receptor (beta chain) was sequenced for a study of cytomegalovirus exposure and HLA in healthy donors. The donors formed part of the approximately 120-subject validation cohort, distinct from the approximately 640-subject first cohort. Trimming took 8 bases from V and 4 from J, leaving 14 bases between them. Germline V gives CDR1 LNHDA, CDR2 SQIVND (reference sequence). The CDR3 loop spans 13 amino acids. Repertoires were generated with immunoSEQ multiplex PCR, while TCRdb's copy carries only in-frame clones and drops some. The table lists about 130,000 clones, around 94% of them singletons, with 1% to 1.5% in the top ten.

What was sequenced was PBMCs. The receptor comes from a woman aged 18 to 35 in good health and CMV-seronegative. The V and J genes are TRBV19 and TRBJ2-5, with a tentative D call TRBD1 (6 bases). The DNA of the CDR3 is TGTGCCAGTTCTTACAGGGTCGGAGAGACCCAGTACTTC. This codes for CASSYRVGETQYF.